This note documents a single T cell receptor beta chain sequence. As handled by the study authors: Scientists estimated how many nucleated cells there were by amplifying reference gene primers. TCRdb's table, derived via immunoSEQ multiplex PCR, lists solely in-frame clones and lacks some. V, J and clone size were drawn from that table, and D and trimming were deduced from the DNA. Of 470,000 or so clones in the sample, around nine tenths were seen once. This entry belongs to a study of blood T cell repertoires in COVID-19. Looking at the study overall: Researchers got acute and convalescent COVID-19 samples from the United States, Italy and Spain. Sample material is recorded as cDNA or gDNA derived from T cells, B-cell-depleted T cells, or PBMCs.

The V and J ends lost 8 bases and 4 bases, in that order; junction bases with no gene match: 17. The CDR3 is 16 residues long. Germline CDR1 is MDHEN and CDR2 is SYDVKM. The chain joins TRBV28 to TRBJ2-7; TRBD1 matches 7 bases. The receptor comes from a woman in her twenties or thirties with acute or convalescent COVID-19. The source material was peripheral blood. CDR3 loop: CASPRNPRDRRYEQYF. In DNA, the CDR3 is TGTGCCAGCCCAAGAAATCCCCGGGACAGAAGGTACGAGCAGTACTTC.